This T cell receptor (beta chain) was recovered during a study of T cells expressing NK-cell markers (dated by TCRdb to about 2020). Study-level background: About eight donors provided sorted CD3+CD56+NKG2C+, CD3+CD56+NKG2C- and CD3+CD56-NKG2C+ T-cell subsets, whose TCR beta-chain repertoires were profiled. Among the eight sequenced donors, only one was HCMV-seronegative, while the other seven were HCMV-seropositive. Sequencing of the libraries produced 2 x 150 bp reads on Illumina HiSeq 2000/2500, MiSeq or NextSeq. The eight sequenced donors were randomly selected healthy volunteers, three men and five women.

The reads were generated on an Illumina HiSeq 2000. TCR beta cDNA libraries were prepared using 5'RACE template switching, which introduced a universal primer site and unique molecular identifiers. cDNA synthesis was primed from the TCR beta constant segment and was followed by two successive PCR amplification steps. The study's own analysis went as follows. MIGEC was used to demultiplex reads and group reads by UMI, and MiTCR was used to assemble and quantify clonotypes. To remove erroneous sequences, TCR cDNA sequences were retained only when supported by two or more reads. Downstream repertoire analysis used the tcR package, and clonotypes were matched across fractions by CDR3 nucleotide sequence plus V segment. Antigen specificity was annotated against VDJdb with VDJmatch, allowing one amino acid substitution in CDR3. The reads went through TCRdb reprocessing, and each CDR3 protein sequence gets one entry with no DNA. For this entry, the V and J calls and clone size follow TCRdb and not the study's own pipeline. The table held for this sample gives 440,000 or so distinct CDR3 sequences. The ten largest clonotypes hold about 7.1% of the sample.

The CDR3 spans 15 residues, from the cysteine through the phenylalanine. DNA is not on record. To determine HCMV serostatus, a commercial ELISA kit was used to detect HCMV-specific IgG in serum. Ficoll density gradient centrifugation was used to isolate peripheral blood mononuclear cells from blood. The paper's findings and limits, for the study overall: In 5 to 7 donors, the dominant CD3+CD56+NKG2C+ clonotypes ranked among the top 10 CD8+ clonotypes, making up 1.0-7.0% of CD8+ T cells. Those dominant clonotypes were again the most abundant among CD3+CD56-NKG2C+ cells in a handful of donors, at about 25-60.1%. Whether the expanded NKG2C-expressing T cell clones were specific for HCMV antigens was left unclear.

Of note for this clonotype: Its target antigen remains unknown.

The chain links TRBV12-3 or TRBV12-4 with TRBJ1-5. This receptor was identified in a woman between 18 and 70 years old in good health. What was sequenced was blood T cells: a sorted CD56 or NKG2C T cell subset, CD4+ or CD8+ T cells, or bulk PBMC T cells (not recorded which). For the CDR3, the sequence is CASSLGGFSNQPQHF.